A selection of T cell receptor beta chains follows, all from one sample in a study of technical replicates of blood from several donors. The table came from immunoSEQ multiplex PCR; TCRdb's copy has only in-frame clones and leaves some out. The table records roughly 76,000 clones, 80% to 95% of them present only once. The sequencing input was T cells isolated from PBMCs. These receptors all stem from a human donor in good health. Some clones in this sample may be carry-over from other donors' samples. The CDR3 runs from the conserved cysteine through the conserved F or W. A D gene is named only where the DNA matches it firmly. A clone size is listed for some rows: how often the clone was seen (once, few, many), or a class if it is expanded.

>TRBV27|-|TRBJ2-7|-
CASSLQGSYEQYF
TGTGCCAGCAGTTTACAGGGCTCCTACGAGCAGTACTTC
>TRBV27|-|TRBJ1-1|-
CASSLYFRGTNTEAFF
TGTGCCAGCAGTTTGTATTTTCGGGGTACGAACACTGAAGCTTTCTTT
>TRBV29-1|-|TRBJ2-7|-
CSVEPGASVHEQYF
TGCAGCGTTGAACCCGGGGCTAGCGTCCACGAGCAGTACTTC
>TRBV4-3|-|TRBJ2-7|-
CASSQERGPRAYEQYF
TGCGCCAGCAGCCAAGAACGAGGCCCCCGAGCCTACGAGCAGTACTTC
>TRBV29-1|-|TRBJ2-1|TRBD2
CSVGGGSTRDEQFF
TGCAGCGTTGGGGGCGGGAGTACTAGGGATGAGCAGTTCTTC
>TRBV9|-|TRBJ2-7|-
CASSVVEEPSYEQYF
TGTGCCAGCAGCGTGGTGGAGGAACCCTCCTACGAGCAGTACTTC
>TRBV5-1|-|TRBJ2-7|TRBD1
CASFPTGDSYEQYF
TGCGCCAGTTTTCCAACAGGGGACTCCTACGAGCAGTACTTC
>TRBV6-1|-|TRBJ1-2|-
CASSIDTTNYGYTF
TGTGCCAGCAGTATAGACACGACTAACTATGGCTACACCTTC
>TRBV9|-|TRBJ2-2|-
CASSVRSTGNTGELFF
TGTGCCAGCAGCGTTCGGTCGACGGGAAACACCGGGGAGCTGTTTTTT
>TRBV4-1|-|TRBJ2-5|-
CASSPRISDGETQYF
TGCGCCAGCAGCCCGAGGATTTCGGATGGGGAGACCCAGTACTTC
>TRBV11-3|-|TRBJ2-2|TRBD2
CASSSKGGGRLRDTGELFF
TGTGCCAGCAGCTCCAAGGGAGGCGGGAGACTCCGCGACACCGGGGAGCTGTTTTTT
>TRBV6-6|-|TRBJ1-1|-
CASGEGTMNTEAFF
TGTGCCAGCGGGGAGGGGACCATGAACACTGAAGCTTTCTTT
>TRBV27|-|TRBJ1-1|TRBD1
CASIRTGGHTEAFF
TGTGCCAGCATAAGGACAGGGGGGCACACTGAAGCTTTCTTT
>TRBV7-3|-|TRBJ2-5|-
CASSLGTRDQETQYF
TGTGCCAGCAGCTTAGGGACACGGGATCAAGAGACCCAGTACTTC
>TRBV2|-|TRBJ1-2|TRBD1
CASRDLTGALDGYTF
TGTGCCAGCAGGGACCTAACAGGGGCTTTAGATGGCTACACCTTC
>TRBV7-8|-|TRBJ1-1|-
CASSLGSTGYTEAFF
TGTGCCAGCAGCTTAGGGTCTACAGGGTACACTGAAGCTTTCTTT
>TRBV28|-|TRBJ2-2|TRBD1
CASSPLDRDAGELFF
TGTGCCAGCAGTCCCCTCGACAGGGATGCCGGGGAGCTGTTTTTT
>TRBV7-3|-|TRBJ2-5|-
CASSFGVGETQYF
TGTGCCAGCAGCTTCGGGGTAGGAGAGACCCAGTACTTC
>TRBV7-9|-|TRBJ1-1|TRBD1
CASSPQGGGNTEAFF
TGTGCCAGCAGCCCACAGGGGGGCGGGAACACTGAAGCTTTCTTT
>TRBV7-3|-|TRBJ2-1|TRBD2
CASSLFQRDPPEQFF
TGTGCCAGCAGCTTATTCCAGCGGGACCCCCCTGAGCAGTTCTTC
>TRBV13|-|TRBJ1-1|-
CASSSSGTEAFF
TGTGCCAGCAGCTCGTCGGGGACTGAAGCTTTCTTT
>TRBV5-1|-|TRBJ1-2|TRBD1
CASSSNRGHLDHNYGYTF
TGCGCCAGCAGCTCTAACAGGGGGCATTTGGACCACAACTATGGCTACACCTTC
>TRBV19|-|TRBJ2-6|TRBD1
CASLDRGRRYPFSGANVLTF
TGTGCCAGTTTAGACAGGGGGCGCAGATACCCCTTCTCTGGGGCCAACGTCCTGACTTTC
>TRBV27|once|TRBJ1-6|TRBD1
CASSWDSSYNSPLHF
TGTGCCAGCAGTTGGGACAGCTCCTATAATTCACCCCTCCACTTT
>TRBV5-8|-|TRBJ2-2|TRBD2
CASSPPLGGLADSNTGELFF
TGTGCCAGCAGCCCGCCCTTGGGGGGACTAGCGGATTCGAACACCGGGGAGCTGTTTTTT
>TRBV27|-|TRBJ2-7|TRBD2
CASSFRRESYEQYF
TGTGCCAGCAGTTTCAGGCGGGAGAGTTACGAGCAGTACTTC
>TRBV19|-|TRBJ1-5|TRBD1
CASSRDRDNQPQHF
TGTGCCAGTAGCCGAGACAGGGACAATCAGCCCCAGCATTTT
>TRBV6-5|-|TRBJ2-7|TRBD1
CASSYSIGQGIYEQYF
TGTGCCAGCAGTTACTCAATAGGACAGGGGATCTACGAGCAGTACTTC
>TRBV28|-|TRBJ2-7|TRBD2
CASTTPSSGRYEQYF
TGTGCCAGCACCACGCCCTCTAGCGGGAGATACGAGCAGTACTTC
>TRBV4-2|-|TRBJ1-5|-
CASSQDRGYGDQPQHF
TGTGCCAGCAGCCAAGACAGGGGATATGGGGATCAGCCCCAGCATTTT
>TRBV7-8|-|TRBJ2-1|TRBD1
CASSFLRQGNYNEQFF
TGTGCCAGCAGCTTTTTGAGACAGGGGAACTACAATGAGCAGTTCTTC
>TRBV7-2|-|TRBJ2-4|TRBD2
CASRPGLAVLAKNIQYF
TGTGCCAGCAGACCTGGACTAGCGGTTTTAGCCAAAAACATTCAGTACTTC
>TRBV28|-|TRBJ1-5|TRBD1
CASSRTGGQPQHF
TGTGCCAGCAGTCGGACAGGTGGACAGCCCCAGCATTTT
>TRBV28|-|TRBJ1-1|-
CASSLPDSNTEAFF
TGTGCCAGCAGTTTACCCGACAGTAACACTGAAGCTTTCTTT
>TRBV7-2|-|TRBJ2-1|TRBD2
CASSLALGEGQWFF
TGTGCCAGCAGCTTAGCGCTGGGGGAGGGCCAATGGTTCTTC
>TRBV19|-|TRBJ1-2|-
CASSTSTGTNYGYTF
TGTGCCAGTAGCACCTCCACCGGGACTAACTATGGCTACACCTTC
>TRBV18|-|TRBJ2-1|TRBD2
CASSPVGGRDNEQFF
TGTGCCAGCTCACCTGTTGGCGGGAGGGACAATGAGCAGTTCTTC
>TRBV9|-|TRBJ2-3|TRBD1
CASSAEPGGPTDTQYF
TGTGCCAGCAGCGCAGAACCAGGGGGCCCCACAGATACGCAGTATTTT
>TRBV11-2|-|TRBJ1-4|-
CASSPQAGREKLFF
TGTGCCAGCAGCCCCCAGGCGGGGCGGGAAAAACTGTTTTTT
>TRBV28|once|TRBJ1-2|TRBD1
CASDDRGIYGYTF
TGTGCCAGCGATGACAGGGGGATCTATGGCTACACCTTC
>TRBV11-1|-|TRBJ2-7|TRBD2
CASSETSGRLGQYF
TGTGCCAGCAGCGAGACTAGCGGGAGATTGGGGCAGTACTTC
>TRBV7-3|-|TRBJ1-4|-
CASSLNGATNEKLFF
TGTGCCAGCAGCTTAAATGGAGCAACTAATGAAAAACTGTTTTTT
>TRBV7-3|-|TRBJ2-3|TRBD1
CASSRGRGRSADTQYF
TGTGCCAGCAGCCGGGGCAGGGGGCGATCAGCAGATACGCAGTATTTT
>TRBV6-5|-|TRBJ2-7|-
CASSRDTSYEQYF
TGTGCCAGCAGTCGGGACACATCCTACGAGCAGTACTTC
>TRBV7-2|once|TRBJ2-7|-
CASSVTRVYEQYF
TGTGCCAGCAGCGTTACACGGGTCTACGAGCAGTACTTC
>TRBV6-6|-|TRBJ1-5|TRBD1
CASSLGGLYNQPQHF
TGTGCCAGCAGTTTAGGGGGCTTATACAATCAGCCCCAGCATTTT
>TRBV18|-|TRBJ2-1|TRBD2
CASSPGGGQYEQFF
TGTGCCAGCTCACCGGGCGGGGGGCAGTATGAGCAGTTCTTC
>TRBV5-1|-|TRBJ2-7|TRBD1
CASSSYLRQGAHEQYF
TGCGCCAGCAGCTCCTATTTGAGACAGGGGGCCCACGAGCAGTACTTC
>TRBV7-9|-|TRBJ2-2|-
CASDYRGTNTGELFF
TGTGCCAGCGATTACCGGGGTACAAACACCGGGGAGCTGTTTTTT